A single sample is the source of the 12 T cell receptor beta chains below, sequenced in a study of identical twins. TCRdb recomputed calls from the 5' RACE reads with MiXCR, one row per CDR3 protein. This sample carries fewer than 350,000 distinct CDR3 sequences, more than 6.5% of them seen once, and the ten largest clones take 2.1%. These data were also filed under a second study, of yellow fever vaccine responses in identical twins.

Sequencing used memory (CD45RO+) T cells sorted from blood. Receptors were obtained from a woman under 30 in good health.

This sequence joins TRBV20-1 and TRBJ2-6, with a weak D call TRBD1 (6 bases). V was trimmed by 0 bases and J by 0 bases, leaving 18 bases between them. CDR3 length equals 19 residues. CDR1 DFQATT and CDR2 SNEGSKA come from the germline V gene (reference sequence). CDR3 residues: CSARDRPKTGLSGANVLTF. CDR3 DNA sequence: TGCAGTGCTAGAGACCGGCCCAAGACAGGACTCTCTGGGGCCAACGTCCTGACTTTC.

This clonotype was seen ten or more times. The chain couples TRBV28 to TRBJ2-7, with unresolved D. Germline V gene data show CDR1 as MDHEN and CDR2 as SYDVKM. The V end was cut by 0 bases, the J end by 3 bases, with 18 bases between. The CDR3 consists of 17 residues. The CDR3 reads CASSLCGPYYIFYEQYV. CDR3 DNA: TGTGCCAGCAGTTTATGCGGACCTTACTACATATTCTACGAGCAGTACGTC.

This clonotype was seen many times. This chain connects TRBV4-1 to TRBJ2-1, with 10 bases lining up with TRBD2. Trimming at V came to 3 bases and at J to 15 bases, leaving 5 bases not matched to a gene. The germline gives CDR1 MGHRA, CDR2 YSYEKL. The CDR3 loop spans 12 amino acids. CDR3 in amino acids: CASSQGLASPFF. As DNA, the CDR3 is TGCGCCAGCAGCCAGGGACTAGCGTCGCCGTTCTTC.

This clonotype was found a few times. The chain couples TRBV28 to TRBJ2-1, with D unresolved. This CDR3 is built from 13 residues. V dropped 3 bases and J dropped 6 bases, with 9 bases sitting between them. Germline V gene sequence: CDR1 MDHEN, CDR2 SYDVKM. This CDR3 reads CASSFVGRNEQFF. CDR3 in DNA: TGTGCCAGCAGTTTCGTAGGTCGCAATGAGCAGTTCTTC.

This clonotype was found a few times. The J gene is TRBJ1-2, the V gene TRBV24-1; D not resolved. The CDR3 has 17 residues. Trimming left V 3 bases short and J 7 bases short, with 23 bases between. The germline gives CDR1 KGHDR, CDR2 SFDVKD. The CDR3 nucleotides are TGTGCCACCAGTGATCCAGGTGCGGCCAACCATATCAGTGGCTACACCTTC. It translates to CATSDPGAANHISGYTF.

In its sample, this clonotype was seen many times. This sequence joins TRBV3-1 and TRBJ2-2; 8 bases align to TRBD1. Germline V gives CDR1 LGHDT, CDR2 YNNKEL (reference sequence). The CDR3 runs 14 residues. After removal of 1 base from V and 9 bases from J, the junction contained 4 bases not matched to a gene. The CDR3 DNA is TGTGCCAGCAGCCAAGGACAGGGGATACGGGAGCTGTTTTTT. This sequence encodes CASSQGQGIRELFF.

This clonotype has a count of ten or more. The CDR3 DNA reads TGTGCCTCGAGCGGGGGAGACTATGGCTACACCTTC. Protein product: CASSGGDYGYTF. J is TRBJ1-2 and V is TRBV28; TRBD1 might be the D (5 bases). Germline V gene sequence: CDR1 MDHEN, CDR2 SYDVKM. The CDR3 contains 12 residues. V lost 11 bases, J lost 3 bases, and 13 bases lay in between.

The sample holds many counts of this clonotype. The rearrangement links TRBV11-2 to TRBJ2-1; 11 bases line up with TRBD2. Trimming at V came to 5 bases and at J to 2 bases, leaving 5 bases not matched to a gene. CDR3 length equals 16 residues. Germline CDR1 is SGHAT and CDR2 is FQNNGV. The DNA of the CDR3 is TGTGCCAGCAGCATTTTAGCGGGGGGGCCCTACAATGAGCAGTTCTTC. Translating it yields CASSILAGGPYNEQFF.

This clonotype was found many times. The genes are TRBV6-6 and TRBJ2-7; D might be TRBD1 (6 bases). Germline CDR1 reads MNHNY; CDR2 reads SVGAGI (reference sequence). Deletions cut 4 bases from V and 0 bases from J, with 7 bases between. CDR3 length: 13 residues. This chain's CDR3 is CASSSDSSYEQYF. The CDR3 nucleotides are TGTGCCAGCAGTTCGGACAGCTCCTACGAGCAGTACTTC.

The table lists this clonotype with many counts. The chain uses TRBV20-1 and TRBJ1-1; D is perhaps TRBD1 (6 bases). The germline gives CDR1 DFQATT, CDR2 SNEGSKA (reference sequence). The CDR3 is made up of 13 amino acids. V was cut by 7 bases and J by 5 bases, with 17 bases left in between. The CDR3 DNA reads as TGCAGTGTCGGTGGGACAAGTACGACTGAAGCTTTCTTT. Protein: CSVGGTSTTEAFF.

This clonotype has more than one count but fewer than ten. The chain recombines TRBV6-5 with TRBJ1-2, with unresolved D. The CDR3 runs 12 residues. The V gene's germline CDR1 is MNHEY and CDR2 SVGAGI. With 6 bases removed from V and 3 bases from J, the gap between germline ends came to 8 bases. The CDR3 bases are TGTGCCAGCAGGAAGGACTACTATGGCTACACCTTC. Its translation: CASRKDYYGYTF.

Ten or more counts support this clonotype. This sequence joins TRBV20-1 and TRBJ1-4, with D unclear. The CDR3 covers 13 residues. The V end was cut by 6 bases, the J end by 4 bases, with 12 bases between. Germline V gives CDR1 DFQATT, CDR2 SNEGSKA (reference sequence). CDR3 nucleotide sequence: TGCAGTGCCTCGAGTGGGAGTAATGAAAAACTGTTTTTT. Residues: CSASSGSNEKLFF.